This record covers a single TCR beta chain. CDR1 and CDR2 from the germline V gene are SGHDT and YYEEEE. V shed 6 bases, J shed 8 bases, and the junction held 10 bases outside the gene matches. This CDR3 is 14 amino acids long. The data derive from a study of radiotherapy plus CTLA-4 blockade in lung cancer. Sequencing was performed with immunoSEQ multiplex PCR; in TCRdb, only in-frame clones are kept and a portion is missing. This table holds some 30,000 clones, 70% to 80% found once. The clonotype comes from a human donor with non-small cell lung cancer who had stable disease on radiotherapy plus ipilimumab. This material consisted of peripheral blood, taken from a patient treated with radiotherapy plus ipilimumab. The chain links TRBV5-6 to TRBJ2-2; 7 bases align to TRBD1. The CDR3: CASTRDRGMGELFF. The CDR3 nucleotides are TGTGCCAGCACCCGGGACAGAGGGATGGGGGAGCTGTTTTTT.